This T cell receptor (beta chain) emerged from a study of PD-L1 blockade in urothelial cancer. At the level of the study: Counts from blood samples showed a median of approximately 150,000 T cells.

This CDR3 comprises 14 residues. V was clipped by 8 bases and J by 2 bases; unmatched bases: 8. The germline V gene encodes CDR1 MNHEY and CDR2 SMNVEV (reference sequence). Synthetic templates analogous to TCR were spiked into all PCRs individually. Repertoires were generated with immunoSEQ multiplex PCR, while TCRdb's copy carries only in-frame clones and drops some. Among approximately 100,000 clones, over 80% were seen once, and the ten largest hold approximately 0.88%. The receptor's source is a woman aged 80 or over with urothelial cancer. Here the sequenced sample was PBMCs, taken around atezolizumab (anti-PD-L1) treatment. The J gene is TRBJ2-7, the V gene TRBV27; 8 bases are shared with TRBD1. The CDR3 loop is CASRRGTGAYEQYF. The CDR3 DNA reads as TGTGCCAGCCGACGTGGGACAGGAGCCTACGAGCAGTACTTC.